These 12 T cell receptor beta chains were sequenced from one sample in a study of human T cells and chemical hapten exposure. TCRdb recomputed calls from the RACE reads with MiXCR, one row per CDR3 protein. The sample shows some 97,000 distinct CDR3 sequences, 27% of them seen only once. Stated time point: patch test 3, about 24 weeks after DPC sensitization. Stated treatment: therapeutic diphenylcyclopropenone sensitization with weekly scalp DPC. The sample here was whole blood, taken in connection with sensitization to the hapten diphenylcyclopropenone (DPC). These receptors all come from a man aged 40-55 years with alopecia areata. Some clones in this sample may be carry-over from other donors' samples.

This clonotype was seen a handful of times. Here the CDR3 reads CASRSPGNTQYF. Written as DNA, the CDR3 is TGTGCCAGCAGGTCCCCCGGGAATACGCAGTATTTT. The V and J genes are TRBV27 and TRBJ2-3; D is possibly TRBD2 (5 bases). Trimming took 6 bases from V and 7 from J, leaving 11 bases between them. The germline V gene has CDR1 MNHEY and CDR2 SMNVEV (reference sequence). The CDR3 runs to 12 residues.

This clonotype was detected only a few times. The chain links TRBV27 to TRBJ2-7, with D possibly matching TRBD1 (5 bases). CDR1 MNHEY and CDR2 SMNVEV come from the germline V gene (reference sequence). Trimming removed 4 bases at V and 0 bases at J, with 16 bases between. The CDR3 runs to 16 residues. Here the CDR3 DNA reads TGTGCCAGCAGTTCTGCATTAGGACAACTCTCCTACGAGCAGTACTTC. Translated, it gives CASSSALGQLSYEQYF.

The chain combines TRBV2 with TRBJ2-5; D might be TRBD2 (5 bases). V shed 7 bases and J shed 5 bases, with 23 bases lying between them. CDR1 and CDR2 from the germline V gene are SNHLY and FYNNEI. This CDR3 is 16 amino acids long. This chain's CDR3 is CASNQVTAGFSETQYF. The CDR3 nucleotides read TGTGCCAGCAACCAGGTCACGGCGGGCTTCAGTGAGACCCAGTACTTC.

The V call is TRBV7-8, the J call TRBJ1-4, with a possible D match to TRBD1 (5 bases). V was pared by 6 bases and J by 12 bases, with 26 bases between. This CDR3 comprises 16 residues. Germline V gene lookup returns CDR1 SGHVS and CDR2 FQNEAQ. The CDR3, as DNA: TGTGCCAGCAGTCCCCAATTTGACAGCCGCCAGGGAGAACTGTTTTTT. It specifies CASSPQFDSRQGELFF.

This clonotype was detected only a few times. The gene calls are TRBV20-1 and TRBJ1-5; TRBD1 might be the D (5 bases). V lost 1 base, J lost 5 bases, and 9 bases lay in between. Germline CDR1 and CDR2: DFQATT and SNEGSKA (reference sequence). The CDR3 loop spans 13 amino acids. This chain's CDR3 is CSARGDLDQPQHF. The DNA of the CDR3 is TGCAGTGCTAGAGGGGACCTTGATCAGCCCCAGCATTTT.

The V gene is TRBV6-2 or TRBV6-3, the J gene TRBJ2-7; 7 bases align to TRBD1. The CDR3 covers 16 residues. The germline CDR1 and CDR2 sequences are MNHEY and SVGEGT. V was clipped by 6 bases and J by 4 bases; unmatched bases: 15. The CDR3 is CASRSSWGTVSYEQYF. CDR3 DNA sequence: TGTGCCAGCAGAAGCTCATGGGGGACAGTGAGTTACGAGCAGTACTTC.

This clonotype was recorded only once. The chain recombines TRBV27 with TRBJ2-7; 8 bases are shared with TRBD1. V was pared by 5 bases and J by 7 bases, with 16 bases of the junction left unmatched. Germline CDR1 is MNHEY and CDR2 is SMNVEV (reference sequence). This CDR3 has 16 residues. CDR3 sequence reads: CASSPKGRTGSGEQYF. Written as DNA, the CDR3 is TGTGCCAGCAGTCCAAAAGGTCGGACAGGGTCCGGTGAGCAGTACTTC.

This clonotype was recorded a few times. The rearrangement uses TRBV20-1 and TRBJ2-5, with TRBD2 matching 7 bases. The CDR3 loop spans 13 amino acids. Germline V lookup: CDR1 DFQATT, CDR2 SNEGSKA (reference sequence). The CDR3 DNA reads TGCAGCCAGACTAGCTCGGCGGGAGAGACCCAGTACTTC. It translates to CSQTSSAGETQYF.

V gene TRBV6-4 combines with J gene TRBJ1-1; D perhaps matches TRBD1 (5 bases). The CDR3 contains 13 residues. The V end was cut by 6 bases, the J end by 3 bases, with 11 bases between. Germline CDR1 reads MRHNA; CDR2 reads SNTAGT. DNA of the CDR3: TGTGCCAGCAGCAGGGAATTTGACACTGAAGCTTTCTTT. Protein: CASSREFDTEAFF.

J is TRBJ1-6 and V is TRBV28, with 8 bases lining up with TRBD1. Germline CDR1 and CDR2: MDHEN and SYDVKM. The V and J ends lost 6 bases and 5 bases, in that order; junction bases with no gene match: 6. The CDR3 contains 15 residues. The CDR3 spells CASSSPGGNNSPLHF. CDR3 sequence (DNA): TGTGCCAGCAGCTCCCCAGGGGGCAATAATTCACCCCTCCACTTT.

This clonotype was seen a handful of times. The CDR3 nucleotides read TGTGCCAGCCGATCGAAACAGGTTAATTCACCCCTCCACTTT. The encoded protein is CASRSKQVNSPLHF. The rearrangement links TRBV12-3 or TRBV12-4 to TRBJ1-6; maybe TRBD1 (5 bases). Between the trimmed V and J ends, which lost 8 bases and 6 bases, there was a span of 14 bases. CDR3 length: 14 residues.

The chain has TRBV18 and TRBJ1-2; tentatively, D is TRBD1 (5 bases). This CDR3 spans 15 amino acids. Per the germline V gene, CDR1 is KGHSH and CDR2 is LQKENI. V lost 2 bases to trimming and J lost 9 bases, with 19 bases between them. The CDR3 protein is CASSPNEGLSASYTF. Written as DNA, the CDR3 is TGTGCCAGCTCACCAAACGAGGGGCTAAGTGCTAGCTACACCTTC.